The 16 T cell receptor beta chains given below trace back to one sample, sequenced in a study of neurological immune-mediated disorders. TCRdb fed the 5' RACE reads into MiXCR, producing one record per CDR3 protein. The data contain approximately 20,000 distinct CDR3 sequences, approximately 2.5% of them singletons. The material sequenced was PBMCs. These receptors originate from a woman under 30 with multiple sclerosis.

This clonotype was observed many times. This sequence joins TRBV10-2 and TRBJ2-3, with 10 bases identical to TRBD2. The V and J ends lost 8 bases and 3 bases, in that order; junction bases with no gene match: 14. From germline, CDR1 is WSHSY and CDR2 SAAADI. This CDR3 is built from 17 residues. The CDR3 reads CASGPPASGGLTDTQYF. The CDR3 DNA is TGCGCCAGCGGGCCCCCGGCTAGCGGGGGACTTACAGATACGCAGTATTTT.

This clonotype was seen ten or more times. The rearrangement links TRBV7-9 to TRBJ2-5, with D perhaps being TRBD1 or TRBD2 (5 bases each). V lost 6 bases and J 5 bases, leaving 13 bases between the germline ends. The CDR3 loop spans 13 amino acids. Germline assignment: CDR1 SEHNR and CDR2 FQNEAQ (reference sequence). CDR3 residues: CASRSTGGETQYF. Here the CDR3 DNA reads TGTGCCAGCAGATCCACAGGAGGCGAGACCCAGTACTTC.

This clonotype was seen ten or more times. The chain recombines TRBV14 with TRBJ2-5, with unresolved D. Deletions cut 2 bases from V and 4 bases from J, with 11 bases between. The CDR3 contains 14 residues. Germline V gene lookup returns CDR1 SGHDN and CDR2 FVKESK. CDR3 amino acids: CASSQIKGGETQYF. In nucleotides, the CDR3 is TGTGCCAGCAGCCAAATAAAGGGTGGAGAGACCCAGTACTTC.

This clonotype was detected a few times. The chain uses TRBV5-1 and TRBJ2-3; TRBD1 might be the D (5 bases). V dropped 4 bases and J dropped 2 bases, with 14 bases sitting between them. The CDR3 runs 15 residues. Germline CDR1 SGHRS, CDR2 YFSETQ. CDR3 loop: CASSHAGHYTDTQYF. In nucleotides, the CDR3 is TGCGCCAGCAGCCACGCAGGACATTACACAGATACGCAGTATTTT.

This clonotype appeared many times. V gene TRBV10-3 combines with J gene TRBJ2-7, with 9 bases that match TRBD2. CDR3 length: 16 amino acids. CDR1 and CDR2 from the germline V gene are ENHRY and SYGVKD. Trimming removed 2 bases from V and 2 bases from J; junction bases left unmatched: 7. The CDR3 DNA follows: TGTGCCATCAGTGAGGTCGGCGGGGGGGCCCCCTACGAGCAGTACTTC. Protein product: CAISEVGGGAPYEQYF.

The rearrangement links TRBV7-9 to TRBJ2-3, with 8 nucleotides matching TRBD2. Per the germline V gene, CDR1 is SEHNR and CDR2 is FQNEAQ (reference sequence). CDR3 size: 16 residues. V lost 5 bases and J lost 4; bases outside the gene matches: 11. In DNA, the CDR3 is TGTGCCAGCAGCCTCCCGGCGGGAGGCAACCCAGATACGCAGTATTTT. Its translation is CASSLPAGGNPDTQYF. The full variable domain, rest sourced from reference TRBV7-9 and TRBJ2-3, is DTGVSQNPRHKITKRGQNVTFRCDPISEHNRLYWYRQTLGQGPEFLTYFQNEAQLEKSRLLSDRFSAERPKGSFSTLEIQRTEQGDSAMYLCASSLPAGGNPDTQYFGPGTRLTVL.

This clonotype appeared many times. The CDR3 region is CASSMSQTTAFF. The DNA of the CDR3 is TGTGCCAGCAGCATGTCTCAAACGACGGCTTTCTTT. J is TRBJ1-1 and V is TRBV7-6; D remains unclear. Trimming pared 5 bases from V and 11 bases from J, leaving 15 bases between. Germline CDR1 SGHVS, CDR2 FNYEAQ. The CDR3 extends over 12 amino acids.

This clonotype has a count of ten or more. The chain carries TRBV20-1 and TRBJ2-3; TRBD2 matches 8 bases. This CDR3 contains 18 residues. V was pared by 3 bases and J by 1 base, with 15 bases of the junction left unmatched. Germline V gene lookup returns CDR1 DFQATT and CDR2 SNEGSKA (reference sequence). The CDR3 sequence is CSASLSRGAIWGTDTQYF. The CDR3 region has the DNA TGCAGTGCTAGCTTATCGCGGGGGGCGATATGGGGCACAGATACGCAGTATTTT.

This clonotype was detected many times. The rearrangement links TRBV5-1 to TRBJ2-1; D is undetermined. V shed 4 bases and J shed 7 bases, with 9 bases lying between them. CDR1 SGHRS and CDR2 YFSETQ come from the germline V gene. The CDR3 spans 12 residues. The CDR3 loop reads CASSLTQNEQFF. As DNA, the CDR3 is TGCGCCAGCAGCCTCACACAGAATGAGCAGTTCTTC.

At least ten counts were recorded for this clonotype. The J gene is TRBJ1-1, the V gene TRBV9, with D unclear. Germline V gene data show CDR1 as SGDLS and CDR2 as YYNGEE. The CDR3 has 14 residues. V lost 0 bases, J lost 7 bases, and 13 bases lay in between. In DNA form, the CDR3 reads TGTGCCAGCAGCGTAGTCCCCTCGGACCGTGAAGCTTTCTTT. Amino acids: CASSVVPSDREAFF.

This clonotype was picked up many times. The rearrangement links TRBV2 to TRBJ1-1; perhaps TRBD1 as D (6 bases). Germline-derived CDR1 and CDR2 are SNHLY and FYNNEI. V was cut by 2 bases and J by 5 bases, with 12 bases left in between. This CDR3 contains 14 residues. CDR3 in amino acids: CASSESGGLTEAFF. CDR3 DNA: TGTGCCAGCAGTGAATCGGGGGGGCTAACTGAAGCTTTCTTT.

In this sample, this clonotype turned up many times. The chain recombines TRBV20-1 with TRBJ1-1, with D maybe TRBD1 (6 bases). Trimming took 3 bases from V and 4 from J, leaving 12 bases between them. CDR1 is DFQATT, CDR2 SNEGSKA, per germline (reference sequence). The length of the CDR3 is 13 residues. CDR3 nucleotide sequence: TGCAGTGCTAGTCCAGGGGTTGGCACTGAAGCTTTCTTT. Residues: CSASPGVGTEAFF.

The chain uses TRBV6-5 and TRBJ1-1; D gene ambiguous. CDR3 length: 14 residues. V lost 0 bases to trimming and J lost 10 bases, with 15 bases between them. Germline CDR1 MNHEY, CDR2 SVGAGI. CDR3 sequence reads: CASSYSNIGSRAFF. DNA for the CDR3: TGTGCCAGCAGTTACTCGAATATAGGCTCTAGAGCTTTCTTT.

At least ten counts were recorded for this clonotype. This chain joins TRBV5-1 and TRBJ1-1; 7 positions agree with TRBD1. The CDR3 spans 15 residues. V shed 0 bases, J shed 1 base, and the junction held 3 bases outside the gene matches. Germline V gene sequence: CDR1 SGHRS, CDR2 YFSETQ. This CDR3 is CASSLAGTENTEAFF. CDR3 bases: TGCGCCAGCAGCTTGGCCGGGACAGAGAACACTGAAGCTTTCTTT.

This clonotype was detected ten times or more. The CDR3 is CASSSTGGEETQYF. CDR3 in DNA: TGTGCCAGCAGCTCCACAGGGGGCGAAGAGACCCAGTACTTC. The chain uses TRBV5-6 and TRBJ2-5, with 9 bases identical to TRBD1. Germline V gives CDR1 SGHDT, CDR2 YYEEEE. V shed 3 bases and J 3 bases; nucleotides not matched to a gene: 3. The length of the CDR3 is 14 residues. The full variable domain, rest sourced from reference TRBV5-6 and TRBJ2-5, is DAGVTQSPTHLIKTRGQQVTLRCSPKSGHDTVSWYQQALGQGPQFIFQYYEEEERQRGNFPDRFSGHQFPNYSSELNVNALLLGDSALYLCASSSTGGEETQYFGPGTRLLVL.

This clonotype showed up many times. This sequence joins TRBV7-9 and TRBJ2-5, with TRBD2 matching 9 bases. Germline V gene data show CDR1 as SEHNR and CDR2 as FQNEAQ (reference sequence). V shed 2 bases and J 4 bases; nucleotides not matched to a gene: 11. The CDR3 consists of 17 residues. The DNA of the CDR3 is TGTGCCAGCAGCTTATACGGTGTAGCGGGGGTTCGAGAGACCCAGTACTTC. Translating it yields CASSLYGVAGVRETQYF.